This TCR beta chain stems from a study of CD8 T cells in ankylosing spondylitis. Germline V CDR1 and CDR2: MNHNS, SASEGT. Trimming removed 8 bases from V and 6 bases from J, with 13 bases in between. This CDR3 contains 13 residues. To note about this clonotype: What it recognizes is unknown.

TCRdb re-called the 5' RACE reads through MiXCR, storing one row per CDR3 protein. The sample records about 280,000 distinct CDR3 sequences, around 19% being singletons. Study-wide points: A number of the motif variants had already been described in reactive arthritis synovial fluid and blood. Matched ankylosing spondylitis synovial fluid reportedly showed significant enrichment of disease-linked clones. A TCR beta motif made of about 8 highly homologous variants seemed typical of ankylosing spondylitis blood. A CD8+ phenotype characterized the disease-linked clones, which were relatively rare in peripheral blood.

The clonotype was recovered from a male donor with ankylosing spondylitis or in good health (not recorded which). Material for sequencing was blood, either unsorted or a sorted T cell fraction (not recorded which). This sequence joins TRBV6-1 and TRBJ2-2; perhaps TRBD2 as D (5 bases). The CDR3 DNA sequence: TGTGCCAGCCTATTTCGGGGTTCCGGGGAGCTGTTTTTT. Translation: CASLFRGSGELFF.